Listed here are 8 T cell receptor beta chains from one sample, sequenced in a study of cytomegalovirus exposure and HLA in healthy donors. The PCR made use of 60 Vbeta and 13 Jbeta primers. TCRdb's copy holds only in-frame clones and misses some; the assay was immunoSEQ multiplex PCR. This table holds roughly 100,000 clones, approximately 71% found once. The sample was PBMCs. The receptors originated from a man aged 35 to 55 in good health and CMV-seronegative.

The V gene is TRBV12-5, the J gene TRBJ1-5, with TRBD1 matching over 7 bases. The V and J ends lost 1 base and 4 bases, in that order; junction bases with no gene match: 1. Germline-derived CDR1 and CDR2 are LGHNT and FRNRAP. The CDR3 length is 14 residues. CDR3 loop: CASGLAQGNQPQHF. Here the CDR3 DNA reads TGTGCTAGTGGTTTGGCACAGGGGAATCAGCCCCAGCATTTT.

This chain connects TRBV4-1 to TRBJ2-7, with TRBD1 identical over 7 bases. Trimming at V came to 3 bases and at J to 3 bases, leaving 8 bases not matched to a gene. Germline V gene lookup returns CDR1 MGHRA and CDR2 YSYEKL. CDR3 length equals 15 residues. The CDR3 reads CASSHPGQPNYEQYF. The CDR3 bases are TGCGCCAGCAGCCACCCGGGACAGCCCAACTACGAGCAGTACTTC.

The V gene is TRBV15, the J gene TRBJ1-3, with a possible D match to TRBD1 (5 bases). V was clipped by 9 bases and J by 8 bases, with 20 bases between them. Germline V gives CDR1 LNHNV, CDR2 YYDKDF (reference sequence). This CDR3 contains 14 residues. Here the CDR3 DNA reads TGTGCCACGGCGGGGGACGGCATGGCAGACACCATATATTTT. Protein sequence: CATAGDGMADTIYF.

The rearrangement joins TRBV7-6 to TRBJ2-3, with D possibly being TRBD2 (5 bases). The V end lost 5 bases, the J end lost 5 bases, and 14 bases lay between the germline ends. The CDR3 contains 14 residues. Germline V gene lookup returns CDR1 SGHVS and CDR2 FNYEAQ. CDR3 loop: CASSPLGSEDTQYF. In DNA form, the CDR3 reads TGTGCCAGCAGCCCCCTGGGTAGCGAAGATACGCAGTATTTT.

The rearrangement joins TRBV10-3 to TRBJ1-1; D might be TRBD1 (6 bases). Trimming cost V 11 bases and J 4 bases, with 20 bases left between them. Germline V gene lookup returns CDR1 ENHRY and CDR2 SYGVKD. CDR3 length: 14 residues. This chain's CDR3 is CAARVGQWITEAFF. DNA for the CDR3: TGTGCCGCCCGGGTCGGACAGTGGATCACTGAAGCTTTCTTT.

This clone was seen only a few times. The V and J genes are TRBV6-4 and TRBJ2-2; possibly TRBD2 for D (7 bases). Trimming left V 0 bases short and J 3 bases short, with 8 bases between. Germline CDR1 reads MRHNA; CDR2 reads SNTAGT. The CDR3 is made up of 15 amino acids. The CDR3 sequence: CASSDSGGHTGELFF. The CDR3 nucleotides are TGTGCCAGCAGTGACTCGGGGGGGCACACCGGGGAGCTGTTTTTT.

A single count supports this clone. The chain has TRBV15 and TRBJ1-3; D is ambiguous. The CDR3 spans 14 residues. Germline CDR1 and CDR2: LNHNV and YYDKDF (reference sequence). Trimming pared 5 bases from V and 2 bases from J, leaving 10 bases between. CDR3: CATSLAGTGNTIYF. In nucleotides, the CDR3 is TGTGCCACCAGCCTTGCAGGAACTGGAAACACCATATATTTT.

This clone was seen only once. The rearrangement links TRBV14 to TRBJ1-1; D not resolved. CDR3 size: 16 residues. Germline V gene lookup returns CDR1 SGHDN and CDR2 FVKESK. V lost 0 bases and J 5 bases, leaving 16 bases between the germline ends. The CDR3 protein is CASSQDLQVGRTEAFF. CDR3 bases: TGTGCCAGCAGCCAAGATCTTCAGGTCGGTCGGACTGAAGCTTTCTTT.